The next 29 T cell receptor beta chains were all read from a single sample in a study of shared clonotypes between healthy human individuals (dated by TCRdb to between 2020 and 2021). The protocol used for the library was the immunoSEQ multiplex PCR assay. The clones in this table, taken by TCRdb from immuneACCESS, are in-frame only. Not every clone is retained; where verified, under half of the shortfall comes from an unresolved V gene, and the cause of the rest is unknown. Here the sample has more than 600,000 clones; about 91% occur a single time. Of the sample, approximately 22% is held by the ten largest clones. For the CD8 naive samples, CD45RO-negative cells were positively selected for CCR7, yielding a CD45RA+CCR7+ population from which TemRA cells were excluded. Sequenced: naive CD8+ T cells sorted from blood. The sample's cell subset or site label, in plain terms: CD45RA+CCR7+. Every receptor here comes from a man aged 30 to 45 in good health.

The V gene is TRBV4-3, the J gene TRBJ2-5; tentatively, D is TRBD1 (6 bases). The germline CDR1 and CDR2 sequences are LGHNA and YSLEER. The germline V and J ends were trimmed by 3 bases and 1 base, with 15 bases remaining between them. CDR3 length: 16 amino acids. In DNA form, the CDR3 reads TGCGCCAGCAGCCAGTGGCTTATGGACAGCCAAGAGACCCAGTACTTC. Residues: CASSQWLMDSQETQYF.

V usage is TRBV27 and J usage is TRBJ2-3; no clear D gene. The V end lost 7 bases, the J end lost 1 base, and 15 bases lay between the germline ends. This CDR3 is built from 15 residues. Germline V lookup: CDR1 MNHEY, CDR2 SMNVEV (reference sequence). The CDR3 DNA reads TGTGCCAGCACTCCTAGTAGCCCCCGCACAGATACGCAGTATTTT. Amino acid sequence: CASTPSSPRTDTQYF.

The CDR3 DNA reads TGTGCCAGCAGCCGCAGCCAACAGGGGCTTTCTGGAAACACCATATATTTT. The encoded protein is CASSRSQQGLSGNTIYF. This rearrangement joins TRBV7-8 to TRBJ1-3; 7 bases match TRBD1. The J segment lost 1 base and the V segment lost 5 bases, leaving 11 bases of the junction unmatched. The CDR3 extends over 17 amino acids. Germline CDR1 is SGHVS and CDR2 is FQNEAQ.

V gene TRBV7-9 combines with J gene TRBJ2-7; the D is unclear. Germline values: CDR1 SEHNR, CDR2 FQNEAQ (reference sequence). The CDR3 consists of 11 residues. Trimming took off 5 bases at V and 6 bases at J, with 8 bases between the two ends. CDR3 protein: CASSPLTEQYF. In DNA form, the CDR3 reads TGTGCCAGCAGCCCCCTGACCGAGCAGTACTTC.

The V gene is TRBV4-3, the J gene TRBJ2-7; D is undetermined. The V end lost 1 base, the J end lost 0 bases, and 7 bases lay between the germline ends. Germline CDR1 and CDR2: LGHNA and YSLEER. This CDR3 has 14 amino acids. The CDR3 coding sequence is TGCGCCAGCAGCCAAGTCCACCCCTCCTACGAGCAGTACTTC. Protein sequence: CASSQVHPSYEQYF.

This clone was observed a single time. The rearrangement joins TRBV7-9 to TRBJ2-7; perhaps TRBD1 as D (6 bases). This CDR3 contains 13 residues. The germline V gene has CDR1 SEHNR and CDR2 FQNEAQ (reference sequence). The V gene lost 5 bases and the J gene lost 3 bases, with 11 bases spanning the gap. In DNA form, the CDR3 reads TGTGCCAGCAGCCGACAGGTGGACTACGAGCAGTACTTC. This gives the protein CASSRQVDYEQYF.

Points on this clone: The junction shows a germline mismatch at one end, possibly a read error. The CDR3 sequence is CASSYTRTVSF. The CDR3 nucleotides are TGTGCCAGCAGTTACACCCGGACAGTTTCCTTC. This chain links TRBV6-6 with TRBJ1-2; D may be TRBD1 (6 bases). Germline CDR1 MNHNY, CDR2 SVGAGI (reference sequence). This CDR3 is 11 amino acids long.

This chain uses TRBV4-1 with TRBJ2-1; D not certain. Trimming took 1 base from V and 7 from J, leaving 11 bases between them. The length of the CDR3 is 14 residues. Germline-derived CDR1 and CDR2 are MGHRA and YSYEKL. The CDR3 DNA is TGCGCCAGCAGCCAAGGTCCTGGGATGAATGAGCAGTTCTTC. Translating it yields CASSQGPGMNEQFF.

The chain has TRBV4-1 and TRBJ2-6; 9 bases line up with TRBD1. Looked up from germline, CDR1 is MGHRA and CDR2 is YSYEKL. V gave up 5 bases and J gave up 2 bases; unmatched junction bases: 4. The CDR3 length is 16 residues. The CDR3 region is CASSSGTGTGANVLTF. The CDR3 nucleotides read TGCGCCAGCAGCTCCGGGACAGGGACTGGGGCCAACGTCCTGACTTTC.

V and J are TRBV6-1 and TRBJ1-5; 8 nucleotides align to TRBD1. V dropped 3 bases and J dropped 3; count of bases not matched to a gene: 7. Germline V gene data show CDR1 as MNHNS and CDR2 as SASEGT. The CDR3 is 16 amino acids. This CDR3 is CASSDRDRLTNQPQHF. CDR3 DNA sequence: TGTGCCAGCAGTGACCGGGACAGGTTGACCAATCAGCCCCAGCATTTT.

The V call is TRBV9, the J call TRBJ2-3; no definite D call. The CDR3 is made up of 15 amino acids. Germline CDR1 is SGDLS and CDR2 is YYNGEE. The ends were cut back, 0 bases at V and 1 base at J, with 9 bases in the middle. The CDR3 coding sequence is TGTGCCAGCAGCGTAGTGGGCCGGGGCACAGATACGCAGTATTTT. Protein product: CASSVVGRGTDTQYF.

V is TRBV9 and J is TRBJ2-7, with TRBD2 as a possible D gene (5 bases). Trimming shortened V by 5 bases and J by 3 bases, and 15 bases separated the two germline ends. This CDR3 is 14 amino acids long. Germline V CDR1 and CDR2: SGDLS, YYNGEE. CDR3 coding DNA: TGTGCCAGCAGTCCTCGTCCCGACTACTACGAGCAGTACTTC. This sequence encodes CASSPRPDYYEQYF.

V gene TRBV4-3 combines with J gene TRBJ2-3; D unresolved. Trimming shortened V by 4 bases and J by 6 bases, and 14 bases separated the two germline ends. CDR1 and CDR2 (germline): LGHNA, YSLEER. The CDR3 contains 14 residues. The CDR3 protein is CASSRSLGADTQYF. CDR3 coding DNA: TGCGCCAGCAGCCGCAGTCTCGGAGCGGATACGCAGTATTTT.

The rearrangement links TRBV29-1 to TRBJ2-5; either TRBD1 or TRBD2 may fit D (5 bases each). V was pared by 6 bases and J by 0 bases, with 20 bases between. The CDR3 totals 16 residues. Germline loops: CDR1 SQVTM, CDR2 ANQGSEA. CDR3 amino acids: CSVSRGWDPNQETQYF. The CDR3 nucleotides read TGCAGCGTGTCCCGCGGTTGGGACCCAAACCAAGAGACCCAGTACTTC.

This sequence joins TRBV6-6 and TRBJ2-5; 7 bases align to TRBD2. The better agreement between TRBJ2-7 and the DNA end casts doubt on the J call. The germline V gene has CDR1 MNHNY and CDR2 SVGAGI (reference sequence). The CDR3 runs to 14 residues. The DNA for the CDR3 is TGTGCCAGCAGTCGTGGACTAGGGGAGGGCGAGCAGTACTTC. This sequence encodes CASSRGLGEGEQYF.

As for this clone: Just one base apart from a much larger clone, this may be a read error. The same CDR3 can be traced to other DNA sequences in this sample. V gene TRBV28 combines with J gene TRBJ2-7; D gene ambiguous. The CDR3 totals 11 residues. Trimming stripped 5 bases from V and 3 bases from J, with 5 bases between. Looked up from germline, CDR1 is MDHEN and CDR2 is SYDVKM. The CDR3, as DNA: TGTGCCAGCAGTCTTTACTACGAGCAGTACTTC. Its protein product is CASSLYYEQYF. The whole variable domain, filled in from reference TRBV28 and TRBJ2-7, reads DVKVTQSSRYLVKRTGEKVFLECVQDMDHENMFWYRQDPGLGLRLIYFSYDVKMKEKGDIPEGYSVSREKKERFSLILESASTNQTSMYLCASSLYYEQYFGPGTRLTVT.

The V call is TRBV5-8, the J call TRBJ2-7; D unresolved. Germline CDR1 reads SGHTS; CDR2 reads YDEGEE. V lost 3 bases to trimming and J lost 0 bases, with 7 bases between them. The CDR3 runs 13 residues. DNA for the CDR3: TGTGCCAGCAGCTCGGGTTTCTCCTACGAGCAGTACTTC. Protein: CASSSGFSYEQYF.

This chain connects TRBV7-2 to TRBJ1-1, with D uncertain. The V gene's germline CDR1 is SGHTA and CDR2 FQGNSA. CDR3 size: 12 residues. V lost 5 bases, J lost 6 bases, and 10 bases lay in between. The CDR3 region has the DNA TGTGCCAGCAGCCTTTTTACACCTGAAGCTTTCTTT. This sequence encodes CASSLFTPEAFF.

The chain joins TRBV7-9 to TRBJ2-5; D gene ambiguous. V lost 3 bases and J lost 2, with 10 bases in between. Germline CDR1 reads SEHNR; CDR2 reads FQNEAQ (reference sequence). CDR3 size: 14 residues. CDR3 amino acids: CASSLRGRQETQYF. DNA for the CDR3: TGTGCCAGCAGCTTGCGTGGCAGGCAAGAGACCCAGTACTTC.

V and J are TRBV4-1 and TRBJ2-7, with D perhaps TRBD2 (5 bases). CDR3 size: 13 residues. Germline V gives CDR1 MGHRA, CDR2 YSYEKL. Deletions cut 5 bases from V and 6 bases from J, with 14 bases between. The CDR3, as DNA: TGCGCCAGCAGCAACATCGCCGGGATCGAGCAGTACTTC. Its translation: CASSNIAGIEQYF.

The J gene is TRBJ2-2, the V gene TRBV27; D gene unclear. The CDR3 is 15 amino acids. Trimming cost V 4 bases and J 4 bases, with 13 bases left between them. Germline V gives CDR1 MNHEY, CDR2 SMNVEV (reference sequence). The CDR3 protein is CASSSKRPGTGELFF. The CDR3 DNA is TGTGCCAGCAGTTCAAAGCGCCCCGGCACCGGGGAGCTGTTTTTT.

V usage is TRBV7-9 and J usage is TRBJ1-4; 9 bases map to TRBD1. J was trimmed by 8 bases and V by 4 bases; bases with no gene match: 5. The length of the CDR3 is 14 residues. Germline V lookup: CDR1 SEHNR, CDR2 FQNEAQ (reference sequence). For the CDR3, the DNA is TGTGCCAGCAGCTGGGACAGGGAGAGAGAAAAACTGTTTTTT. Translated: CASSWDREREKLFF.

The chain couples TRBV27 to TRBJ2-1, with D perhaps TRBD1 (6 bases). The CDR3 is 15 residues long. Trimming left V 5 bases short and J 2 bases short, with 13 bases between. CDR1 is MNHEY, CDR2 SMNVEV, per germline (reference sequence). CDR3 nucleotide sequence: TGTGCCAGCAGTCTGGGGACAACCACCTACAATGAGCAGTTCTTC. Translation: CASSLGTTTYNEQFF.

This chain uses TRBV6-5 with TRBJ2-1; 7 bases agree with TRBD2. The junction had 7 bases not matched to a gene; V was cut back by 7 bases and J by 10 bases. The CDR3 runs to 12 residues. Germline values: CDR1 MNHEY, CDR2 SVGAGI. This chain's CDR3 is CASTTGGTEQFF. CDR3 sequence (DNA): TGTGCCAGCACCACGGGGGGTACCGAGCAGTTCTTC.

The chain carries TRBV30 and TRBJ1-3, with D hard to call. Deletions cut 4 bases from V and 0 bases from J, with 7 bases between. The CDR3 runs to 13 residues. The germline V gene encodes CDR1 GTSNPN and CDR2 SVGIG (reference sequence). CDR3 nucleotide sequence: TGTGCCTGGACAGGAGACTCTGGAAACACCATATATTTT. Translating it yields CAWTGDSGNTIYF. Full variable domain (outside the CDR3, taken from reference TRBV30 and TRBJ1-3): SQTIHQWPATLVQPVGSPLSLECTVEGTSNPNLYWYRQAAGRGLQLLFYSVGIGQISSEVPQNLSASRPQDRQFILSSKKLLLSDSGFYLCAWTGDSGNTIYFGEGSWLTVV.

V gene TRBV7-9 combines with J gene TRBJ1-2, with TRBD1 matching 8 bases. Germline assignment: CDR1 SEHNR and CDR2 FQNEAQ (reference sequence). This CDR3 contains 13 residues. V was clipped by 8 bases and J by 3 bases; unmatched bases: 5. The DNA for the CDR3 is TGTGCCAGCCGTGTACAGGGGGACTATGGCTACACCTTC. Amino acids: CASRVQGDYGYTF.

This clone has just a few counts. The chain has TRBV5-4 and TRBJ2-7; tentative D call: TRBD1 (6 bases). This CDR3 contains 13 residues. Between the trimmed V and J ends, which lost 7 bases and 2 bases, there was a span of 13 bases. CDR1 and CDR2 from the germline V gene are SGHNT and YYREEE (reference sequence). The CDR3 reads CASARGTTYEQYF. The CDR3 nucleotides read TGTGCCAGCGCCAGGGGTACTACCTACGAGCAGTACTTC.

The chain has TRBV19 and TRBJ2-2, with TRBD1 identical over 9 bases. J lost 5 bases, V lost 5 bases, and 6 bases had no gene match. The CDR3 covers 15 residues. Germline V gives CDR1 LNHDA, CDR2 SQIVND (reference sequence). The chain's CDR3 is CASSEQGAGTGELFF. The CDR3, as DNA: TGTGCCAGTAGTGAACAGGGGGCCGGAACCGGGGAGCTGTTTTTT.

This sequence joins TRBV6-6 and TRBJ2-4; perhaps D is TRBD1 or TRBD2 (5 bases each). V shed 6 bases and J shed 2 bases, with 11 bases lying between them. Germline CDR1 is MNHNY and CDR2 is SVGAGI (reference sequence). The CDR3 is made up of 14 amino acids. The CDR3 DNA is TGTGCCAGCAGACCGGGGCTGCCCAAAAACATTCAGTACTTC. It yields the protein CASRPGLPKNIQYF.